This T cell receptor (beta chain) was sequenced in a study of blood T cell repertoires in COVID-19. Generated by immunoSEQ multiplex PCR, the TCRdb table keeps only in-frame clones and is missing some. The profile shows some 100,000 clones, 70% to 90% of them singletons. The count of this clone is one. Germline V CDR1 and CDR2: LNHDA, SQIVND (reference sequence). The V and J ends lost 3 bases and 3 bases respectively, with 6 bases between them. The CDR3 has 13 residues. The genes are TRBV19 and TRBJ1-5; unclear D gene. The clonotype was recovered from a woman in her sixties or seventies with acute or convalescent COVID-19. The specimen sequenced was peripheral blood. Here the CDR3 DNA reads TGTGCCAGTAGTATGGAGATCAATCAGCCCCAGCATTTT. Translating it yields CASSMEINQPQHF. Supplemented by reference TRBV19 and TRBJ1-5, the full variable domain reads DGGITQSPKYLFRKEGQNVTLSCEQNLNHDAMYWYRQDPGQGLRLIYYSQIVNDFQKGDIAEGYSVSREKKESFPLTVTSAQKNPTAFYLCASSMEINQPQHFGDGTRLSIL.